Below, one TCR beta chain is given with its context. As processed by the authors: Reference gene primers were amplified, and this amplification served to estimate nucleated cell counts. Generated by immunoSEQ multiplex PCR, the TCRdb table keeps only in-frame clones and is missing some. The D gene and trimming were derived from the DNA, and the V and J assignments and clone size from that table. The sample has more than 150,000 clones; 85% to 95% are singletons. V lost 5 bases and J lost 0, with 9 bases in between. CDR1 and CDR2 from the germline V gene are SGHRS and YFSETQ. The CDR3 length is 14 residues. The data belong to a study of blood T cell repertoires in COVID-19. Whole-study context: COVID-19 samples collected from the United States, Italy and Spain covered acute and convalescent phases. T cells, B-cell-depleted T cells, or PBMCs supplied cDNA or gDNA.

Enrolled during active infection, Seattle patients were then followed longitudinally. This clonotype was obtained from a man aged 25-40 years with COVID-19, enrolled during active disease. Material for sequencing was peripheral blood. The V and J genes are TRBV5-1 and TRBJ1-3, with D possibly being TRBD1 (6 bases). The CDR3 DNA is TGCGCCAGCAGTTCGGACAGCTCTGGAAACACCATATATTTT. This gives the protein CASSSDSSGNTIYF.